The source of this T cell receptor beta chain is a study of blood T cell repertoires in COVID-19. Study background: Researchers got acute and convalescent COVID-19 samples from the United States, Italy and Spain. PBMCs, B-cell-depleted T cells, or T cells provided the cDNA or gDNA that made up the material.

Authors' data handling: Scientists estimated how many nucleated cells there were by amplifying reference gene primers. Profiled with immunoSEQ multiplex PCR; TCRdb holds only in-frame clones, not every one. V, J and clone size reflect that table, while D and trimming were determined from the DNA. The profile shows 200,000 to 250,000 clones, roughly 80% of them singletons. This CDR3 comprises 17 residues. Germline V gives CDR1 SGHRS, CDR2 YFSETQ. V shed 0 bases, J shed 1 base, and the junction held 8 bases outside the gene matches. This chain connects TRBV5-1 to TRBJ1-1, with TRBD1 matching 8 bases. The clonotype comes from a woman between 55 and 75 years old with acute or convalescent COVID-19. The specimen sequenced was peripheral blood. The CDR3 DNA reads TGCGCCAGCAGCTTGGACAGGACAGGGAACGGGAACACTGAAGCTTTCTTT. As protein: CASSLDRTGNGNTEAFF.